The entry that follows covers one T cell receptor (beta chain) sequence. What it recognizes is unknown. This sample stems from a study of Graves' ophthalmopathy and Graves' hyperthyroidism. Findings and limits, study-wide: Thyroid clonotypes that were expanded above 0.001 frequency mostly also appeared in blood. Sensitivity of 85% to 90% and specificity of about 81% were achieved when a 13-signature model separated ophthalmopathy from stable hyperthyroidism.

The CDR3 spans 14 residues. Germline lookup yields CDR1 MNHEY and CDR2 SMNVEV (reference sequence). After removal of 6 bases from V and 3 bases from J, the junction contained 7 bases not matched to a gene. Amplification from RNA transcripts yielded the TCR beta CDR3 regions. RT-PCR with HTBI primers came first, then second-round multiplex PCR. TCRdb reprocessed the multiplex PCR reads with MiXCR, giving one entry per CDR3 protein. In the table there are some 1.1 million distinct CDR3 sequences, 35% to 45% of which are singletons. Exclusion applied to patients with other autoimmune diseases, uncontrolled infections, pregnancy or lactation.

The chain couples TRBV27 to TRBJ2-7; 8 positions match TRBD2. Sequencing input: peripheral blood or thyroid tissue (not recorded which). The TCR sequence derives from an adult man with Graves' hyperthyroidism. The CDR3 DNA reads TGTGCCAGCAGCGAGCGGGAGCTGAGCTACGAGCAGTACTTC. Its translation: CASSERELSYEQYF.